The clone carrying this T cell receptor beta chain was detected a few times. The source of the sample is a study of sequential checkpoint blockade in melanoma. Study information: Arm A got nivolumab then ipilimumab; arm B the reverse, 1:1. Each arm's sequence ended with maintenance nivolumab.

Clones were read by immunoSEQ multiplex PCR, and TCRdb kept only the in-frame ones, dropping some. The sample records 34,000 or so clones, approximately 81% being singletons. Sample treatment: randomized to nivolumab then ipilimumab (arm A) or the reverse (arm B). From thawed PBMCs, live CD3+CD8+ cells negative for CD19 and CD56 were sorted. This CDR3 spans 16 amino acids. This sequence joins TRBV21-1 and TRBJ1-5. TRBV21-1 is given as a pseudogene. Specimen: CD8+ T cells sorted from blood (inferred from file names), collected from a patient given nivolumab and ipilimumab in sequence. This TCR was sampled from a human donor with melanoma. The CDR3 loop reads CASSKFPGVSNQPQHF. The CDR3, as DNA: TGTGCCAGCAGCAAATTCCCCGGGGTGAGCAATCAGCCCCAGCATTTT.